This T cell receptor beta chain was obtained from a study of T cells in narcolepsy. The study, taken as a whole, reports: Reportedly, autoreactive clonotypes were serially detected in patients' blood but not controls'. Comparing one patient's CSF and blood CD4+ clonotypes highlighted HCRT- and TRIB2-specific autoreactive clonotypes.

Sequencing was performed with immunoSEQ multiplex PCR; in TCRdb, only in-frame clones are kept and a portion is missing. This table holds about 43,000 clones, around 89% found once. Notes on this clone: Its antigen remains unidentified.

The specimen was CD45RA- memory CD4+ T cells from PBMCs. This TCR derives from a human donor with narcolepsy.

The CDR3 region has the DNA TGTGCCAGCAGTCCCCACGTTCCGGGACGGAACACTGAAGCTTTCTTT. Its translation: CASSPHVPGRNTEAFF. This chain joins TRBV27 and TRBJ1-1, with D perhaps matching TRBD1 (5 bases). Per the germline V gene, CDR1 is MNHEY and CDR2 is SMNVEV (reference sequence). The CDR3 covers 16 residues. The germline V and J ends were trimmed by 5 bases and 1 base, with 17 bases remaining between them.